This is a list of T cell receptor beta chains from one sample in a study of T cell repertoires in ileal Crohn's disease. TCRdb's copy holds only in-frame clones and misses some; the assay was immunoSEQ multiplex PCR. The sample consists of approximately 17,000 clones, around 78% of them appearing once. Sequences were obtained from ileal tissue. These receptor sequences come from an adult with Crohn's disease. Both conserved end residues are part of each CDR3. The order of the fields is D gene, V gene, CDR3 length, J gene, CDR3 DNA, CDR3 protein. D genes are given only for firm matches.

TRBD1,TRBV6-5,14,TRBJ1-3,TGTGCCAGCGGGAAGGGGGCGGGAGGAAACACCATATATTTT,CASGKGAGGNTIYF
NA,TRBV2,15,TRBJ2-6,TGTGCCGGTACTACAGGGCTCTCTGGGGCCAACGTCCTGACTTTC,CAGTTGLSGANVLTF
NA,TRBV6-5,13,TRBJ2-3,TGTGCCAGCAGCACCGGTGGGAGTGATACGCAGTATTTT,CASSTGGSDTQYF
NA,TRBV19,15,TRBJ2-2,TGTGCCAGCAGACTCCGGCCCCAAGGCACCGGGGAGCTGTTTTTT,CASRLRPQGTGELFF
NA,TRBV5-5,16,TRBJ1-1,TGTGCCAGCAGCTACGGACAGAATCCGGTATACACTGAAGCTTTCTTT,CASSYGQNPVYTEAFF
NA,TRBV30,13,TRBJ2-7,TGTGCCTGGAGGCTGACATCCCGCGACGAGCAGTACTTC,CAWRLTSRDEQYF
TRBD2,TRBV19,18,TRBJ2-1,TGTGCCAGTAGTATAGACCCCTTTCGGGGGGATAAGAGCCATGAGCAGTTCTTC,CASSIDPFRGDKSHEQFF
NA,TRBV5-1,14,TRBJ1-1,TGCGCCAGCAGCCCTAGGTCCGTAAACACTGAAGCTTTCTTT,CASSPRSVNTEAFF
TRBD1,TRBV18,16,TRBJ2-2,TGTGCCAGCTCACCATGGGGGACAGTGAACACCGGGGAGCTGTTTTTT,CASSPWGTVNTGELFF
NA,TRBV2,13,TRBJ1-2,TGTGCCAGCAGTGAATCAGGGATCAATGGCTACACCTTC,CASSESGINGYTF